This record looks at one T cell receptor beta chain sequence and its context. Other DNA sequences within the sample encode an identical CDR3. The sample belongs to a study of PD-L1 blockade in urothelial cancer. Germline CDR1 reads SGHTA; CDR2 reads FQGNSA. Trimming took 6 bases from V and 1 from J, leaving 9 bases between them. CDR3 length equals 13 residues. Libraries were prepared by immunoSEQ multiplex PCR; TCRdb keeps only in-frame clonotypes and omits some of them. The profile shows about 88,000 clones, approximately 90% of them singletons. This specimen was PBMCs, taken around atezolizumab (anti-PD-L1) treatment. The receptor was derived from a man aged 55-75 years with urothelial cancer. The chain employs TRBV7-2 and TRBJ1-2; D possibly corresponds to TRBD1 (6 bases). The CDR3 sequence is CASSPDSNYGYTF. CDR3 sequence (DNA): TGTGCCAGCAGTCCGGACAGTAACTATGGCTACACCTTC.